Listed here are 22 T cell receptor beta chains from one sample, sequenced in a study of blood T cells in healthy people across ages. A second PCR, run for about 7 to 12 cycles, used a sample-barcoded 5' primer plus a J-beta primer mix. TCRdb redid the calling of the 5' RACE reads with MiXCR, one entry per CDR3 protein. In the table there are fewer than 1,200,000 distinct CDR3 sequences, under 30% of which are singletons. These same data were also listed under a study on T cells of mothers and their children.

Sequenced input: blood. The receptors shown here come from a girl aged 2-15 years in good health.

This clonotype was seen only a few times. This chain joins TRBV2 and TRBJ1-2; 8 nucleotides agree with TRBD1. Germline V gene sequence: CDR1 SNHLY, CDR2 FYNNEI. V dropped 1 base and J dropped 6; count of bases not matched to a gene: 4. The CDR3 runs 14 residues. CDR3 nucleotides: TGTGCCAGCAGTGAAGAGGCAGGGGGCGATGGCTACACCTTC. The encoded protein is CASSEEAGGDGYTF.

This clonotype occurred many times. This chain joins TRBV7-9 and TRBJ1-2; D is undetermined. Trimming cost V 6 bases and J 3 bases, with 8 bases left between them. Germline lookup yields CDR1 SEHNR and CDR2 FQNEAQ (reference sequence). CDR3 length: 12 residues. The CDR3 loop reads CASSFRDYGYTF. CDR3 sequence (DNA): TGTGCCAGCAGTTTTCGAGACTATGGCTACACCTTC.

This clonotype has a count of ten or more. The J gene is TRBJ2-7, the V gene TRBV4-1; TRBD1 matches at 8 bases. Germline V gene data show CDR1 as MGHRA and CDR2 as YSYEKL. The CDR3 covers 14 residues. V lost 3 bases, J lost 4 bases, and 5 bases stayed unmatched. CDR3 residues: CASSHGTGRYEQYF. In DNA, the CDR3 is TGCGCCAGCAGCCATGGGACAGGAAGGTACGAGCAGTACTTC.

CDR3 region: CASTSNAPGANVLTF. CDR3 DNA sequence: TGTGCCAGCACCTCAAACGCGCCTGGGGCCAACGTCCTGACTTTC. The V call is TRBV28, the J call TRBJ2-6; no clear D. The CDR3 spans 15 residues. The germline V gene has CDR1 MDHEN and CDR2 SYDVKM. V was clipped by 7 bases and J by 2 bases, with 12 bases between them.

The chain employs TRBV12-3 or TRBV12-4 and TRBJ1-1, with 7 bases fitting TRBD1. The CDR3 is 15 residues long. V dropped 5 bases and J dropped 1; count of bases not matched to a gene: 7. DNA for the CDR3: TGTGCCAGCAGTAGATCACGACAGGGGAACACTGAAGCTTTCTTT. Protein: CASSRSRQGNTEAFF.

V gene TRBV20-1 combines with J gene TRBJ2-3; TRBD2 aligns across 10 bases. V lost 5 bases to trimming and J lost 2 bases; unmatched junction nucleotides: 19. Germline V gene data show CDR1 as DFQATT and CDR2 as SNEGSKA (reference sequence). This CDR3 spans 19 amino acids. CDR3 region: CSAPGGVAGGDPFTDTQYF. In nucleotides, the CDR3 is TGCAGTGCTCCTGGTGGAGTAGCGGGAGGTGACCCCTTCACAGATACGCAGTATTTT.

This clonotype occurred a few times. The V gene is TRBV6-6, the J gene TRBJ2-1; D is undetermined. Germline CDR1 and CDR2: MNHNY and SVGAGI (reference sequence). V was clipped by 2 bases and J by 3 bases, with 8 bases between them. The CDR3 is 14 residues long. The CDR3 loop is CASSYGGNYNEQFF. The CDR3 coding sequence is TGTGCCAGCAGTTACGGTGGAAACTACAATGAGCAGTTCTTC.

Here the CDR3 reads CSVATGTGRDTQYF. The CDR3 bases are TGCAGCGTAGCCACCGGGACAGGGAGGGATACGCAGTATTTT. The chain joins TRBV29-1 to TRBJ2-3; 9 bases align to TRBD1. Germline CDR1 reads SQVTM; CDR2 reads ANQGSEA. The CDR3 spans 14 residues. The ends lost 6 bases at V and 6 bases at J; junction bases unmatched: 10.

This clonotype was seen more than once but under ten times. This chain uses TRBV10-3 with TRBJ2-5, with D perhaps matching TRBD1 (6 bases). There are 13 residues in the CDR3. V lost 8 bases, J lost 3 bases, and 13 bases lay in between. From germline, CDR1 is ENHRY and CDR2 SYGVKD. CDR3 region: CAIRRQDEETQYF. In nucleotides, the CDR3 is TGTGCCATCCGCCGACAGGACGAAGAGACCCAGTACTTC.

Only a few counts were recorded for this clonotype. This chain links TRBV12-3 or TRBV12-4 with TRBJ1-5; D remains unclear. Between the trimmed V and J ends, which lost 8 bases and 5 bases, there was a span of 13 bases. This CDR3 has 13 amino acids. CDR3 DNA: TGTGCCAGCTGTGAGGGCAATTATCAGCCCCAGCATTTT. Amino acids: CASCEGNYQPQHF.

This chain joins TRBV29-1 and TRBJ1-2; TRBD1 is a possible D gene (5 bases). The CDR3 runs to 12 residues. The germline V gene has CDR1 SQVTM and CDR2 ANQGSEA. V lost 4 bases, J lost 4 bases, and 10 bases lay in between. For the CDR3, the DNA is TGCAGCGTTGGCGACAGTGTCTATGGCTACACCTTC. It translates to CSVGDSVYGYTF.

This chain connects TRBV12-5 to TRBJ1-2, with unresolved D. With 6 bases removed from V and 6 bases from J, the gap between germline ends came to 17 bases. Germline CDR1 reads LGHNT; CDR2 reads FRNRAP. There are 14 residues in the CDR3. The CDR3 DNA sequence: TGTGCTAGTGGCCGAACCGGACCTCGAGATGGCTACACCTTC. Its protein product is CASGRTGPRDGYTF. Filled out from reference TRBV12-5 and TRBJ1-2, the complete variable domain reads DARVTQTPRHKVTEMGQEVTMRCQPILGHNTVFWYRQTMMQGLELLAYFRNRAPLDDSGMPKDRFSAEMPDATLATLKIQPSEPRDSAVYFCASGRTGPRDGYTFGSGTRLTVV.

J is TRBJ1-2 and V is TRBV24-1; the match to TRBD1 covers 8 bases. Germline-derived CDR1 and CDR2 are KGHDR and SFDVKD. This CDR3 region has 13 residues. V trimming: 4 bases; J trimming: 6 bases; junction bases outside the gene matches: 3. In nucleotides, the CDR3 is TGTGCCACCAGTGACTCGGACAGGGATGGCTACACCTTC. This codes for CATSDSDRDGYTF.

This sequence joins TRBV2 and TRBJ2-1; D is perhaps TRBD2 (7 bases). CDR3 length equals 16 residues. Germline loops: CDR1 SNHLY, CDR2 FYNNEI. V was pared by 3 bases and J by 4 bases, with 16 bases between. The CDR3 is CASSEIEGGRYNEQFF. In DNA, the CDR3 is TGTGCCAGCAGTGAGATCGAGGGGGGGCGGTACAATGAGCAGTTCTTC.

The CDR3 bases are TGCGCCAGCAGCCAAGGCGTAGGGGCCGCTTTCTTT. Its protein product is CASSQGVGAAFF. The J gene is TRBJ1-1, the V gene TRBV4-3, with D possibly TRBD1 on 5 matching bases. Per the germline V gene, CDR1 is LGHNA and CDR2 is YSLEER. The CDR3 length is 12 residues. V shed 1 base and J shed 11 bases, with 11 bases lying between them.

CDR3 bases: TGTGCCAGTCGGGGGCTAACCTACGAGCAGTACTTC. It codes for CASRGLTYEQYF. The rearrangement joins TRBV25-1 to TRBJ2-7; D could derive from TRBD1 or TRBD2 (6 bases each). There are 12 residues in the CDR3. Germline CDR1 MGHDK, CDR2 SYGVNS. V gave up 9 bases and J gave up 2 bases, with 11 bases separating them.

With regard to this clonotype: Relative to the germline gene, one junction end is altered; a read error may explain this. The genes are TRBV29-1 and TRBJ1-2; 7 positions agree with TRBD1. The CDR3 sequence is 12 residues long. Germline V CDR1 and CDR2: SQVTM, ANQGSEA. The CDR3 loop reads CGVTTGSYGYTF. CDR3 nucleotides: TGCGGCGTCACGACAGGGAGCTATGGCTACACCTTC.

This rearrangement joins TRBV7-9 to TRBJ2-5, with D perhaps assigned TRBD1 or TRBD2 (7 bases each). Trimming pared 6 bases from V and 7 bases from J, leaving 15 bases between. The V gene's germline CDR1 is SEHNR and CDR2 FQNEAQ (reference sequence). This CDR3 spans 13 amino acids. CDR3 amino acids: CASSPGGERTQYF. DNA for the CDR3: TGTGCCAGCAGTCCAGGGGGGGAACGGACCCAGTACTTC.

Comments on this clonotype: The junction departs from the called germline gene at one end, perhaps through a read error. Written as DNA, the CDR3 is TGTGTCAGCCGACCGACAGAGACCCAGTACTTC. Amino acid sequence: CVSRPTETQYF. V and J are TRBV25-1 and TRBJ2-5, with no clear D. The germline V gene encodes CDR1 MGHDK and CDR2 SYGVNS. CDR3 length equals 11 residues.

The V and J genes are TRBV24-1 and TRBJ2-1; 7 bases align to TRBD2. This CDR3 spans 14 amino acids. Germline V lookup: CDR1 KGHDR, CDR2 SFDVKD. V lost 5 bases and J lost 8; bases outside the gene matches: 8. CDR3 sequence: CATSAFNGGYEQFF. CDR3 nucleotide sequence: TGTGCCACCAGTGCCTTCAACGGGGGGTATGAGCAGTTCTTC.

This chain connects TRBV5-1 to TRBJ1-5, with 8 nucleotides matching TRBD1. CDR1 SGHRS and CDR2 YFSETQ come from the germline V gene. The length of the CDR3 is 14 residues. Trimming took 4 bases from V and 2 from J; bases not matched to a gene: 2. CDR3 loop: CASSAGQGNQPQHF. Here the CDR3 DNA reads TGCGCCAGCAGCGCGGGACAGGGCAATCAGCCCCAGCATTTT.

V and J are TRBV15 and TRBJ2-5; possible D gene TRBD1, 5 bases. CDR1 LNHNV and CDR2 YYDKDF come from the germline V gene (reference sequence). The CDR3 is made up of 15 amino acids. V gave up 3 bases and J gave up 5 bases, with 16 bases separating them. The CDR3, as DNA: TGTGCCACCAGCAGTTTACAGGTTCATGGGGAGACCCAGTACTTC. It translates to CATSSLQVHGETQYF.